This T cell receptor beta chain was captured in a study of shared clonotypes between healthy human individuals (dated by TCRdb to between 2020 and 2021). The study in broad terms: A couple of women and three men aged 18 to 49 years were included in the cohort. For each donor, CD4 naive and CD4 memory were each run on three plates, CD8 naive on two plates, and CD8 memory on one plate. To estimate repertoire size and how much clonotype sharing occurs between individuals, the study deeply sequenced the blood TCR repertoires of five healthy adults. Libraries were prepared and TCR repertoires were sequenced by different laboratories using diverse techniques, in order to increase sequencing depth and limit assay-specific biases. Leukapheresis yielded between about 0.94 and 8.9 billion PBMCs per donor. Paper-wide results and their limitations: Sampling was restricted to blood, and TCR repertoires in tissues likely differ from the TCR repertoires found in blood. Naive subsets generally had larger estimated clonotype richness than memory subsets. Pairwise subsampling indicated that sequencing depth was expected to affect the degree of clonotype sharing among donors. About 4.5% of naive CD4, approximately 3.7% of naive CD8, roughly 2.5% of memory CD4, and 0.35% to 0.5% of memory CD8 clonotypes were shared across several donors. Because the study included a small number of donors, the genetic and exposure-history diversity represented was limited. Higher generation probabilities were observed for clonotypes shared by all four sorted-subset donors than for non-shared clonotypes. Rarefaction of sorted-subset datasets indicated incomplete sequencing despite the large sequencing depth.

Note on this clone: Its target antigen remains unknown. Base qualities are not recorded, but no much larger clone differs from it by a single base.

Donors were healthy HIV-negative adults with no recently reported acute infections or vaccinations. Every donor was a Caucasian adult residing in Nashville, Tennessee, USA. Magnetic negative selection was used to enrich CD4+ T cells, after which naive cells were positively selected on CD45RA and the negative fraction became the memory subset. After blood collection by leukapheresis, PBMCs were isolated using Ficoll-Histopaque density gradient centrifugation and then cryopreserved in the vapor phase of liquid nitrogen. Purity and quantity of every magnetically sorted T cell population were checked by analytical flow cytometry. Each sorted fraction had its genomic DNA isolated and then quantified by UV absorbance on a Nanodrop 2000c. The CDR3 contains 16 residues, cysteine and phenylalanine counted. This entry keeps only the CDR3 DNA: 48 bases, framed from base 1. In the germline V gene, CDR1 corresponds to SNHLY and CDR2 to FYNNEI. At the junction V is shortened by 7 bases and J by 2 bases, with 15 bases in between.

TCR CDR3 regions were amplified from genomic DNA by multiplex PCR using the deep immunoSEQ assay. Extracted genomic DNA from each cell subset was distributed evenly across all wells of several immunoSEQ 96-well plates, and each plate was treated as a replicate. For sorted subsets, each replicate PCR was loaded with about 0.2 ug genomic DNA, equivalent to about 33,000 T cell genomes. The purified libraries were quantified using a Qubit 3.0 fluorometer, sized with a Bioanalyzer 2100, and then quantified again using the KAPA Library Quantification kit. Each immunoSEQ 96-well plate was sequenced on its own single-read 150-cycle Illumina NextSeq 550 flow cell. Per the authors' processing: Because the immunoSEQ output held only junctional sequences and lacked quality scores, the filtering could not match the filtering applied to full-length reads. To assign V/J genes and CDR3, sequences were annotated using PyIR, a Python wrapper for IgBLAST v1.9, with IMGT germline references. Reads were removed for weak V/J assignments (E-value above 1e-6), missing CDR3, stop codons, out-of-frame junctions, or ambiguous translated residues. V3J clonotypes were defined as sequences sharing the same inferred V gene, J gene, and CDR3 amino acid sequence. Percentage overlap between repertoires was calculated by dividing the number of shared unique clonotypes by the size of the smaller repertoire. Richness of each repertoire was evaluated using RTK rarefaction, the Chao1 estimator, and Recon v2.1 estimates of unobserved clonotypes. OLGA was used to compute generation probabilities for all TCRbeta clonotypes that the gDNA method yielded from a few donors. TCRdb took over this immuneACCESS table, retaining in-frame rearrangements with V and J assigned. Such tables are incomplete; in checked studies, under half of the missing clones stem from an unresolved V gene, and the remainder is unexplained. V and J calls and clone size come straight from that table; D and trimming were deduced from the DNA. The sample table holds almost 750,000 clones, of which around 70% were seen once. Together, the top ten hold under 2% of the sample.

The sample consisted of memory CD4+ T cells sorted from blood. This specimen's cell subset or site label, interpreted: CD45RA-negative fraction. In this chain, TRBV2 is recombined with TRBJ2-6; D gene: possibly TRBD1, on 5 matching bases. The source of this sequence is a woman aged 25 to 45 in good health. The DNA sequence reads TGTGCCAGCACCACGGCCCAGGGCGCTGGGGCCAACGTCCTGACTTTC. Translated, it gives CASTTAQGAGANVLTF.